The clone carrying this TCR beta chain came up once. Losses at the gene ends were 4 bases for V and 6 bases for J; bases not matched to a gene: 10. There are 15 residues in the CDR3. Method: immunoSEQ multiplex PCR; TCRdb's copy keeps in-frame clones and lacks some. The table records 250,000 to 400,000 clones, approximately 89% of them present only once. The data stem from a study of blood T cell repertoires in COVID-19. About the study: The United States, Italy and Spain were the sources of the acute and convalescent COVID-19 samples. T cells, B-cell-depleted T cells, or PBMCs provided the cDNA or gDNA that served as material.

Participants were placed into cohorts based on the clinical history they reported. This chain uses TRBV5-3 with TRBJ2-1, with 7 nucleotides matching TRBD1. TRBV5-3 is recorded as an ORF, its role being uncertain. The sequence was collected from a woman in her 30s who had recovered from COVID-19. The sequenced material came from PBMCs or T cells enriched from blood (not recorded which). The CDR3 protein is CARSPRQGVGNEQFF. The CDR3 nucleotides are TGTGCCAGAAGCCCTAGACAGGGAGTCGGCAATGAGCAGTTCTTC.